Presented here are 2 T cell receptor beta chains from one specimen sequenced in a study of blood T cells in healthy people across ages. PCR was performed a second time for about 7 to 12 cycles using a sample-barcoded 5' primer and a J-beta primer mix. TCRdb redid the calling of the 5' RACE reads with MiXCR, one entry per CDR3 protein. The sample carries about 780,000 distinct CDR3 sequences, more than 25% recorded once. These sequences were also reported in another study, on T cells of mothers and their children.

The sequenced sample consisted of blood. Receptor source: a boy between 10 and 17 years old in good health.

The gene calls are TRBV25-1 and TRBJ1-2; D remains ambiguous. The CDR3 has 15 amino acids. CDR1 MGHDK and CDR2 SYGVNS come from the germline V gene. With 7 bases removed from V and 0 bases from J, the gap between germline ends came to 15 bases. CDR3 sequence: CASTPSSAANYGYTF. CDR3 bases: TGTGCCAGCACCCCAAGCTCAGCAGCTAACTATGGCTACACCTTC.

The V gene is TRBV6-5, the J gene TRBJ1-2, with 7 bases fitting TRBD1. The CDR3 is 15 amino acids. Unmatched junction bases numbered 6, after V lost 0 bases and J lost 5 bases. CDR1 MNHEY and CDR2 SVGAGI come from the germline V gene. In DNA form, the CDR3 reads TGTGCCAGCAGTTACTCTACAGGGGAGAGGTATGGCTACACCTTC. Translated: CASSYSTGERYGYTF.